Listed below are T cell receptor beta chains from one sample, sequenced in a study of cytomegalovirus exposure and HLA in healthy donors. Here immunoSEQ multiplex PCR was the method, and the copy in TCRdb shows in-frame clones only, minus some. Here the sample spans 100,000 to 120,000 clones, 65% to 85% being singletons. Sequenced material: PBMCs. The source is a woman aged 18 to 35 in good health and CMV-seronegative. Both conserved end residues are part of each CDR3. D genes are given only for firm matches. Some rows have no size entry. The others give once, few or many, or a class for an expanded clone.

clone_size j_call v_call d_call cdr3_nt cdr3_aa
NA TRBJ2-1 TRBV6-6 TRBD2 TGTGCCAGCAGTCGGACTAGCGGGATGGATGAGCAGTTCTTC CASSRTSGMDEQFF
NA TRBJ2-7 TRBV7-8 TRBD1 TGTGCCAGCAGCCTGACAGGGTCATCCTACGAGCAGTACTTC CASSLTGSSYEQYF
NA TRBJ2-3 TRBV2 NA TGTGCCAGCAAAATCCTCTATCCTAGCACAGATACGCAGTATTTT CASKILYPSTDTQYF
NA TRBJ1-1 TRBV19 TRBD1 TGTGCCAGTAGCCTACAGGGGTTCACTGAAGCTTTCTTT CASSLQGFTEAFF
once TRBJ1-1 TRBV5-1 TRBD1 TGCGCCAGCACCGAGGACAGGGCAAACACTGAAGCTTTCTTT CASTEDRANTEAFF
NA TRBJ1-2 TRBV7-2 TRBD1 TGTGCCAGCAGCCCCCCGGGACAGGGCTATGGCTACACCTTC CASSPPGQGYGYTF
NA TRBJ2-7 TRBV29-1 NA TGCAGCGTTATCCCAGGGTCCACCTACGAGCAGTACTTC CSVIPGSTYEQYF
NA TRBJ2-5 TRBV27 NA TGTGCCAGCAGTTTATCGGCTAGCAGAGGGGAGACCCAGTACTTC CASSLSASRGETQYF
NA TRBJ2-3 TRBV5-4 TRBD2 TGTGCCAGCAGCCCGCGGGGCGGGAGTACAGATACGCAGTATTTT CASSPRGGSTDTQYF
once TRBJ2-2 TRBV5-4 NA TGTGCCAGCAGCTTAGGGACTGGGAACACCGGGGAGCTGTTTTTT CASSLGTGNTGELFF
NA TRBJ2-7 TRBV19 TRBD2 TGTGCCAGTAGTTACCAGCAAGGGACTACATATCTCGAGCAGTACTTC CASSYQQGTTYLEQYF
NA TRBJ2-1 TRBV19 TRBD1 TGTGCCAGTAGGAGGACAGGGGGCTCGGATGAGCAGTTCTTC CASRRTGGSDEQFF
NA TRBJ2-1 TRBV30 TRBD2 TGTGCCTGGAGTTGGAGCGGGGGGGCCTACAATGAGCAGTTCTTC CAWSWSGGAYNEQFF
NA TRBJ1-2 TRBV11-2 NA TGTGCCAGCAGCTTAGAGCGGTTTAACTATGGCTACACCTTC CASSLERFNYGYTF
NA TRBJ2-7 TRBV7-9 NA TGTGCCAGCAGCCGCCTTGAGGGCAGCGCGGGCGAGCAGTACTTC CASSRLEGSAGEQYF
NA TRBJ1-4 TRBV29-1 TRBD1 TGCAGCGTCACCGGGGCAGGGGGAGAAAAACTGTTTTTT CSVTGAGGEKLFF
once TRBJ1-3 TRBV29-1 TRBD1 TGCAGCGTTGAAGCACACAGGGGTTCCTCTGGAAACACCATATATTTT CSVEAHRGSSGNTIYF
NA TRBJ2-1 TRBV6-4 TRBD2 TGTGCCAGCAGTAGGGATAGCGGGGCCCACGTATCGAATGAGCAGTTCTTC CASSRDSGAHVSNEQFF
NA TRBJ2-7 TRBV4-1 NA TGCGCCAGCAGCCACGGTGCGTTGTCCTACGAGCAGTACTTC CASSHGALSYEQYF
NA TRBJ1-1 TRBV11-2 NA TGTGCCAGCAGTTTTGGACAGAACACTGAAGCTTTCTTT CASSFGQNTEAFF